This TCR beta chain is drawn from a study of prognosis after radiotherapy for stage I lung cancer. V trimming: 6 bases; J trimming: 15 bases; junction bases outside the gene matches: 8. The germline gives CDR1 LNHDA, CDR2 SQIVND (reference sequence). The CDR3 spans 13 residues. Two-round multiplex PCR amplified TCR beta CDR3 from genomic DNA. The first PCR round targeted every TRBV and TRBJ gene with specific primers. TCRdb independently ran MiXCR on the multiplex PCR reads; one entry per CDR3 protein. The sample lists about 14,000 distinct CDR3 sequences, approximately 60% occurring once. This clonotype was seen many times.

The receptor's source is a donor aged 50 or older with non-small cell lung cancer. The chain has TRBV19 and TRBJ2-1; 13 bases are a match to TRBD2. Sequencing was performed on PBMCs, taken before or after stereotactic body radiation therapy (not recorded which). The chain's CDR3 is CASSTGTSGTSFF. In DNA, the CDR3 is TGTGCCAGTAGCACCGGGACTAGCGGGACCTCGTTCTTC. Complete variable domain (other parts from reference TRBV19 and TRBJ2-1): DGGITQSPKYLFRKEGQNVTLSCEQNLNHDAMYWYRQDPGQGLRLIYYSQIVNDFQKGDIAEGYSVSREKKESFPLTVTSAQKNPTAFYLCASSTGTSGTSFFGPGTRLTVL.